Listed below are T cell receptor beta chains from one sample, sequenced in a study of cytomegalovirus exposure and HLA in healthy donors. Measured with immunoSEQ multiplex PCR; TCRdb has only the in-frame clones, and not every one. The sample has some 120,000 clones; 75% to 90% are singletons. Sequences were obtained from PBMCs. These receptors were obtained from a woman aged 18-35 years in good health and CMV-seronegative. Both conserved end residues are part of each CDR3. D genes are given only for firm matches. Where a row states a size, it is once, few, many or the class of an expanded clone; other rows omit it.

TRBV18	TRBD1	.	TRBJ1-6	TGTGCCAGCTCACCGAGGACAGGGGTTAATTCACCCCTCCACTTT	CASSPRTGVNSPLHF
TRBV11-2	.	once	TRBJ1-4	TGTGCCAGCAGCTTAGAATACAGGGAAACTAATGAAAAACTGTTTTTT	CASSLEYRETNEKLFF
TRBV27	TRBD1	.	TRBJ2-7	TGTGCCAGCAGGGCCGGGACAGGGGACTACTACGAGCAGTACTTC	CASRAGTGDYYEQYF
TRBV11-2	TRBD1	.	TRBJ1-2	TGTGCCAGCAGCTTCCCCCAGGGGGCGCTTCGTGGCTACACCTTC	CASSFPQGALRGYTF
TRBV4-1	TRBD2	once	TRBJ2-3	TGCGCCAGCAGCCCAATGACTAGCGGGAGGGCCGGATTCGCAGATACGCAGTATTTT	CASSPMTSGRAGFADTQYF
TRBV6-5	TRBD1	.	TRBJ2-1	TGTGCCAGCAGTTACGGCGGGACAGGGGTCGGGCATGAGCAGTTCTTC	CASSYGGTGVGHEQFF
TRBV6-1	.	.	TRBJ1-5	TGTGCCAGCAAGGGGCCAGGGTTTAATCAGCCCCAGCATTTT	CASKGPGFNQPQHF
TRBV7-9	.	.	TRBJ2-2	TGTGCCAGCAGCTTTTCAGAGAACACCGGGGAGCTGTTTTTT	CASSFSENTGELFF
TRBV6-4	.	.	TRBJ1-1	TGTGCCAGCAGTGACTCGGCAGCGCCTAATGAAGCTTTCTTT	CASSDSAAPNEAFF
TRBV28	.	once	TRBJ2-5	TGTGCCACCGAAAGACCGACAGGTACCCAAGAGACCCAGTACTTC	CATERPTGTQETQYF
TRBV28	.	few	TRBJ1-2	TGTGCCAGCAGTTTGCCCAGGGCGGCCTATGGCTACACCTTC	CASSLPRAAYGYTF
TRBV11-2	.	.	TRBJ2-2	TGTGCCAGCAGCTTAGGGTCCGGAGGGGATGTCGGGGAGCTGTTTTTT	CASSLGSGGDVGELFF
TRBV16	.	.	TRBJ1-5	TGTGCCAGCAGTCCTTCGGGGGGACGGGATCAGCCCCAGCATTTT	CASSPSGGRDQPQHF
TRBV27	TRBD2	.	TRBJ2-3	TGTGCCAGCAGTTTACGATTAGCGGGAGTGGAGGGCACAGATACGCAGTATTTT	CASSLRLAGVEGTDTQYF
TRBV15	.	few	TRBJ2-6	TGTGCCACCAGCAGAGATCCGGGTACTGGGGCCAACGTCCTGACTTTC	CATSRDPGTGANVLTF
TRBV7-9	.	.	TRBJ2-7	TGTGCCAGCAGCTTACCCGGAGGAACGCACGAGCAGTACTTC	CASSLPGGTHEQYF
TRBV25-1	.	.	TRBJ1-1	TGTGCCAGCAGTAAAGATCCTCCGGGCACTGAAGCTTTCTTT	CASSKDPPGTEAFF
TRBV27	.	.	TRBJ2-3	TGTGCCAGCAGTGTTCAAGGAGTCACAGATACGCAGTATTTT	CASSVQGVTDTQYF
TRBV10-1	TRBD2	.	TRBJ2-3	TGCGCCAGCAGTGAGTTGACTAGCGGGGGCAGTACAGATACGCAGTATTTT	CASSELTSGGSTDTQYF
TRBV2	TRBD2	.	TRBJ2-5	TGTGCCAGCAGTGACATCAGCGGGGGTTTCGGAGAGACCCAGTACTTC	CASSDISGGFGETQYF
TRBV19	TRBD2	.	TRBJ2-3	TGTGCCAGTGCACGACTAGCGGGGGGCACAGATACGCAGTATTTT	CASARLAGGTDTQYF
TRBV28	TRBD2	.	TRBJ2-1	TGTGCCAGCAGTTCCTCTAGTCGCGGGGGGTTCGATGAGCAGTTCTTC	CASSSSSRGGFDEQFF
TRBV11-2	TRBD2	.	TRBJ2-3	TGTGCCAGCAGCTTAGTAGCGGGGTTCACAGATACGCAGTATTTT	CASSLVAGFTDTQYF
TRBV15	.	.	TRBJ1-2	TGTGCCACCAGCAGAGAACTTGGAGGGTACTTGGGAGGCTACACCTTC	CATSRELGGYLGGYTF
TRBV5-1	.	.	TRBJ1-2	TGCGCCAGCAGCCGCGGGTCAGTTTTGACCGGGACAAAGGAGTCTAACTATGGCTACACCTTC	CASSRGSVLTGTKESNYGYTF
TRBV7-8	.	.	TRBJ2-5	TGTGCCAGCAGCTTCTTGGAGAGGGAGACCCAGTACTTC	CASSFLERETQYF
TRBV7-9	.	.	TRBJ1-1	TGTGCCAGCAGCTTTTGGACAGAAAACACTGAAGCTTTCTTT	CASSFWTENTEAFF
TRBV6-5	TRBD1	.	TRBJ2-7	TGTGCCAGCAGTTACGACAGGGGGGACTACGAGCAGTACTTC	CASSYDRGDYEQYF
TRBV27	TRBD1	once	TRBJ2-1	TGTGCCAGCAGTCCGGGACAGGGTGTCCCGGGAGAGCAGTTCTTC	CASSPGQGVPGEQFF
TRBV6-1	.	.	TRBJ2-1	TGTGCCAGCAGGCAATATACAAGTGAGCAGTTCTTC	CASRQYTSEQFF
TRBV6-5	.	.	TRBJ2-2	TGTGCCAGCAGGCGAGCTGGGGAGCTGTTTTTT	CASRRAGELFF
TRBV6-5	TRBD2	.	TRBJ2-1	TGTGCCAGCAGAGCCGGGACTAGCTTCTACAATGAGCAGTTCTTC	CASRAGTSFYNEQFF
TRBV19	.	.	TRBJ2-1	TGTGCCAGTAGTAACGGGGGCAATGAGCAGTTCTTC	CASSNGGNEQFF
TRBV10-1	TRBD1	.	TRBJ1-1	TGCGCCAGCCAGACAGGGGTAAACACTGAAGCTTTCTTT	CASQTGVNTEAFF